The source of this T cell receptor (beta chain) is a study of blood T cell repertoires in COVID-19. Only in-frame clones appear in the TCRdb table, and some are missing; sequencing was by immunoSEQ multiplex PCR. In the table there are about 480,000 clones, 88% of which are singletons. The CDR3 runs to 12 residues. CDR1 SQVTM and CDR2 ANQGSEA come from the germline V gene. V lost 4 bases and J lost 3, with 6 bases in between. The sequence came from a middle-aged woman who had recovered from COVID-19. Sequencing was carried out using PBMCs or T cells enriched from blood (not recorded which). This chain connects TRBV29-1 to TRBJ1-4, with D unresolved. The CDR3 sequence: CSVARPNEKLFF. The CDR3, as DNA: TGCAGCGTTGCGCGTCCTAATGAAAAACTGTTTTTT. Together with reference TRBV29-1 and TRBJ1-4, the CDR3 gives the full variable domain: SAVISQKPSRDICQRGTSLTIQCQVDSQVTMMFWYRQQPGQSLTLIATANQGSEATYESGFVIDKFPISRPNLTFSTLTVSNMSPEDSSIYLCSVARPNEKLFFGSGTQLSVL.